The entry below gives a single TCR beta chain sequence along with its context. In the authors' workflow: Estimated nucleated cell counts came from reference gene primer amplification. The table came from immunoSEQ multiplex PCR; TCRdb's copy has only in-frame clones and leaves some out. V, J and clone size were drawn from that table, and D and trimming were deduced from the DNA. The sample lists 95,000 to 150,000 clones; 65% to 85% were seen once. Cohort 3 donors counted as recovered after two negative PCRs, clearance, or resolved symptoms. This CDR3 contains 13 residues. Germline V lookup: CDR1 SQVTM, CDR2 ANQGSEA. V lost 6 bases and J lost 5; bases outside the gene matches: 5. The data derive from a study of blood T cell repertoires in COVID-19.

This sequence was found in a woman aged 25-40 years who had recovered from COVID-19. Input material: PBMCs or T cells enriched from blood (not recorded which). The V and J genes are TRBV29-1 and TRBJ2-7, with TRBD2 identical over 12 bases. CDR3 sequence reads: CSVTSGRGDEQYF. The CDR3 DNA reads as TGCAGCGTGACTAGCGGGAGAGGAGACGAGCAGTACTTC.